This entry lists 2 T cell receptor beta chains sequenced from one sample in a study of human T cells and chemical hapten exposure. The time point was: pre-sensitization, week 0. Treatment defined: therapeutic diphenylcyclopropenone sensitization with weekly scalp DPC. TCRdb itself ran the RACE reads through MiXCR, one entry per CDR3 protein. In the table there are roughly 380,000 distinct CDR3 sequences, 4.5% to 5.5% of which are singletons. The input for sequencing was whole blood, taken in connection with sensitization to the hapten diphenylcyclopropenone (DPC). The receptors shown here come from a woman aged 50 to 65 with alopecia areata. Some clones in this sample may be carry-over from other donors' samples.

This clonotype has at least ten counts. The chain links TRBV5-6 to TRBJ2-7, with 7 bases that match TRBD1. Germline V gene lookup returns CDR1 SGHDT and CDR2 YYEEEE. The CDR3 is 13 amino acids. J gave up 2 bases and V 3 bases, and 2 bases lay outside the gene matches. CDR3 sequence: CASSWDSPYEQYF. The DNA for the CDR3 is TGTGCCAGCAGCTGGGACAGTCCCTACGAGCAGTACTTC.

This clonotype was recorded many times. V usage is TRBV20-1 and J usage is TRBJ2-3; 9 bases match TRBD2. The germline V gene has CDR1 DFQATT and CDR2 SNEGSKA (reference sequence). V shed 3 bases, J shed 0 bases, and the junction held 10 bases outside the gene matches. The CDR3 has 17 residues. The CDR3 loop reads CSASNPLAGFSTDTQYF. The CDR3 nucleotides are TGCAGTGCTAGCAACCCTCTAGCGGGGTTTAGCACAGATACGCAGTATTTT.